The 15 T cell receptor beta chains in this list originate from one sample, sequenced in a study of blood T cell repertoires in COVID-19. Generated by immunoSEQ multiplex PCR, the TCRdb table keeps only in-frame clones and is missing some. The sample lists 200,000 to 250,000 clones, nearly 90% occurring once. The sequenced sample consisted of PBMCs or T cells enriched from blood (not recorded which). The receptors originated from a man under 40 who had recovered from COVID-19.

CDR3: CASSSQGVGNYGYTF. The CDR3 coding sequence is TGTGCCAGTAGTTCTCAGGGGGTAGGGAACTATGGCTACACCTTC. The chain employs TRBV19 and TRBJ1-2, with TRBD1 identical over 7 bases. V shed 5 bases and J 2 bases; nucleotides not matched to a gene: 8. Germline CDR1 and CDR2: LNHDA and SQIVND (reference sequence). The CDR3 loop spans 15 amino acids.

The chain is built from TRBV19 and TRBJ1-5, with 8 nucleotides matching TRBD1. Germline V gene data show CDR1 as LNHDA and CDR2 as SQIVND (reference sequence). This CDR3 contains 16 residues. V was pared by 5 bases and J by 10 bases, with 16 bases of the junction left unmatched. This CDR3 is CASSDPTGGMSYPQHF. For the CDR3, the DNA is TGTGCCAGTAGTGACCCAACAGGGGGAATGTCGTATCCCCAGCATTTT.

The rearrangement joins TRBV5-4 to TRBJ2-1, with 10 bases aligning to TRBD2. The germline CDR1 and CDR2 sequences are SGHNT and YYREEE (reference sequence). CDR3 length equals 14 residues. With 2 bases clipped from V and 8 bases from J, the junction kept 4 bases outside the gene matches. CDR3 region: CASSLASGSDEQFF. The CDR3 nucleotides read TGTGCCAGCAGCTTAGCTAGCGGGAGCGATGAGCAGTTCTTC.

The chain carries TRBV6-5 and TRBJ1-2; unclear D gene. The ends were cut back, 6 bases at V and 2 bases at J, with 4 bases in the middle. The CDR3 contains 11 residues. Germline CDR1 reads MNHEY; CDR2 reads SVGAGI. The CDR3 sequence is CASRQNYGYTF. The CDR3, as DNA: TGTGCCAGCAGGCAGAACTATGGCTACACCTTC.

V is TRBV6-5 and J is TRBJ1-2, with 7 bases lining up with TRBD1. The CDR3 sequence is 15 residues long. Looked up from germline, CDR1 is MNHEY and CDR2 is SVGAGI. V lost 5 bases, J lost 2 bases, and 8 bases stayed unmatched. The CDR3 protein is CASSRDRVWNYGYTF. The DNA of the CDR3 is TGTGCCAGCAGTCGTGACAGGGTTTGGAACTATGGCTACACCTTC.

V gene TRBV18 combines with J gene TRBJ2-1; D possibly corresponds to TRBD1 (5 bases). Germline V CDR1 and CDR2: KGHSH, LQKENI. With 5 bases removed from V and 5 bases from J, the gap between germline ends came to 19 bases. The CDR3 contains 16 residues. CDR3 residues: CASSDRVGPSDNEQFF. CDR3 DNA sequence: TGTGCCAGCTCAGACCGAGTGGGGCCATCAGACAATGAGCAGTTCTTC.

The chain recombines TRBV18 with TRBJ1-1, with D unclear. Germline CDR1 reads KGHSH; CDR2 reads LQKENI. Trimming took 1 base from V and 1 from J, leaving 10 bases between them. The CDR3 has 15 amino acids. CDR3 coding DNA: TGTGCCAGCTCACCACAGCCCGGAGGGAACACTGAAGCTTTCTTT. Its translation is CASSPQPGGNTEAFF.

This clone was observed once. The chain links TRBV28 to TRBJ2-2; 9 positions match TRBD2. Trimming removed 2 bases from V and 4 bases from J; junction bases left unmatched: 11. The length of the CDR3 is 18 residues. Germline assignment: CDR1 MDHEN and CDR2 SYDVKM. The CDR3 DNA reads TGTGCCAGCAGTTTAGCGGGAGGGCCTCCCGGACGCACCGGGGAGCTGTTTTTT. It specifies CASSLAGGPPGRTGELFF.

V is TRBV7-9 and J is TRBJ2-5; 9 positions agree with TRBD2. Germline V CDR1 and CDR2: SEHNR, FQNEAQ (reference sequence). The CDR3 covers 15 residues. V was clipped by 6 bases and J by 4 bases; unmatched bases: 9. The chain's CDR3 is CASSSGTSYTETQYF. CDR3 sequence (DNA): TGTGCCAGCAGTTCGGGGACTAGCTATACAGAGACCCAGTACTTC.

V is TRBV29-1 and J is TRBJ1-2; possible D gene TRBD1, 5 bases. V lost 7 bases and J lost 4, with 16 bases in between. This CDR3 comprises 13 residues. Germline values: CDR1 SQVTM, CDR2 ANQGSEA. CDR3 amino acids: CSAGIQELYGYTF. CDR3 DNA sequence: TGCAGCGCAGGAATACAGGAGCTCTATGGCTACACCTTC.

This rearrangement joins TRBV5-6 to TRBJ2-7; TRBD1 aligns across 8 bases. Trimming cost V 0 bases and J 3 bases; bases outside gene matches: 5. This CDR3 is 15 amino acids long. Germline V gene data show CDR1 as SGHDT and CDR2 as YYEEEE. The CDR3 reads CASSLVGQALYEQYF. The CDR3 DNA reads as TGTGCCAGCAGCTTGGTGGGACAGGCCCTCTACGAGCAGTACTTC.

CDR3 residues: CASSPSTSSGTDTQYF. In nucleotides, the CDR3 is TGTGCCAGCAGCCCTTCGACTAGCTCGGGCACAGATACGCAGTATTTT. The chain combines TRBV4-2 with TRBJ2-3; 7 bases are shared with TRBD2. Germline V gene sequence: CDR1 LGHNA, CDR2 YNFKEQ. This CDR3 comprises 16 residues. The ends lost 4 bases at V and 1 base at J; junction bases unmatched: 8.

The gene calls are TRBV21-1 and TRBJ2-2; the table's D call TRBD2 went unverified against the DNA. TRBV21-1 is an annotated pseudogene. The length of the CDR3 is 15 residues. The CDR3 region has the DNA TGTGCCAGCAGCCTGGGAGCGGCGAACACCGGGGAGCTGTTTTTT. Encoded protein: CASSLGAANTGELFF.

This clone came up once. V and J are TRBV9 and TRBJ2-1; TRBD2 is a possible D gene (6 bases). The V gene's germline CDR1 is SGDLS and CDR2 YYNGEE. The V end lost 0 bases, the J end lost 1 base, and 8 bases lay between the germline ends. The CDR3 extends over 15 amino acids. The CDR3 nucleotides are TGTGCCAGCAGCGTAGCGGGAGAGTCCTACAATGAGCAGTTCTTC. Amino acid sequence: CASSVAGESYNEQFF.

This chain joins TRBV6-5 and TRBJ2-1; weak D call: TRBD2 (5 bases). The CDR3 spans 11 residues. The germline V gene has CDR1 MNHEY and CDR2 SVGAGI. Trimming shortened V by 11 bases and J by 14 bases, and 19 bases separated the two germline ends. The chain's CDR3 is CAVGLGLREFF. CDR3 DNA: TGTGCCGTCGGACTCGGCCTGCGTGAGTTCTTC.